This paragraph reports one T cell receptor (beta chain). Its antigen is unknown. The input lacks base qualities; no much larger clone sits a single base away. Library preparation used multiplex PCR. The sequencer was an Illumina HiSeq 4000. iRepertoire HTBI primers and Arm-PCR amplification of CDR3 regions were used to construct TCR beta libraries. Gel purification was performed on PCR products prior to sequencing. Per the original workflow: A total of around 66 TRBV and under 15 TRBJ segments were identified across samples and were used for gene usage analysis of CDR3 amino acid clonotypes. COPE and FqMerger were used to merge the filtered high-quality paired reads into contigs. BLAST was used to align contigs to the IMGT TRBV, TRBD and TRBJ reference genes, and CDR3 was defined following IMGT. Highly expanded clones were defined as clonotypes with a frequency above 0.1%. Repertoire diversity was measured by Shannon entropy, and V-J evenness by the Gini coefficient. Public clonotypes were defined as clonotypes shared by more than one individual. TCRdb's own reprocessing of the public reads used fastp at Q25 and MiXCR and kept productive beta chains. Each entry is one CDR3 protein sequence, shown with its most common DNA and genes. The V and J calls follow TCRdb's processing rather than the paper's. The sample yields some 420,000 distinct CDR3 sequences; about 20% were counted once. Around 13% of the sample rests with the top ten.

The sample's time point label, in plain terms: persistent/refractory GD, antithyroid drugs over 5 years with positive TRAb. RNA was extracted from PBMCs in TRIzol for both TCR sequencing and RNA sequencing. The diagnosis of Graves' disease was made according to American Thyroid Association guidelines. Recruitment of patients was carried out at an endocrinology department in Xi'an, China. From each patient, around 9 milliliters of peripheral blood was collected into an EDTA anticoagulant tube. Ficoll Paque Plus density gradient separation was used to isolate PBMCs, and no further T cell sorting was performed. An Agilent 2100 Bioanalyzer and agarose gel were used to check RNA quality, while a NanoDrop 2000 measured RNA concentration. The sample belongs to a study of regulatory T cells in long-lasting Graves disease (dated by TCRdb to the early 2020s). About the investigation overall: Persistent Graves' disease was defined as antithyroid drug treatment for over 5 years with persistently positive TSH receptor autoantibodies. Peripheral blood TCR sequencing and RNA sequencing compared persistent Graves' disease patients with newly diagnosed Graves' disease patients. A total of roughly 33 samples underwent TCR sequencing: around 13 from persistent and roughly 20 from newly diagnosed Graves' disease patients. The study took place in China and was registered as a clinical trial. In the clinical cohort, patients with persistent Graves' disease had used antithyroid drugs for an average of roughly 10 years. Here is what the overall study found, with its caveats: The study examined only peripheral blood because the primary lesion, thyroid tissue, could not be accessed. Only the TCR beta chain was sequenced and analyzed. As a limitation, the authors acknowledged that the small sample size may reduce accuracy. More public clonotypes were shared among persistent patients (under 3,000) than among newly diagnosed patients (more than 950). Preferential use of TRBV28, TRBJ1-2 and TRBJ2-5 was observed in persistent disease, whereas TRBV20-1 and TRBJ2-1 were favored in newly diagnosed disease. Persistent Graves' disease patients showed lower TCR Shannon entropy and fewer highly expanded clones than newly diagnosed patients, suggesting clonal expansion.

CDR1 is given as GTSNPN and CDR2 as SVGIG, both from the germline V gene (reference sequence). The CDR3 goes from the cysteine to the phenylalanine over 14 residues. The read is trimmed to its CDR3 DNA, 42 bases read in frame from base 1. The junction shows trimming of 2 bases on V and 8 bases on J, plus 18 bases between the germline ends. The sequences come from peripheral blood mononuclear cells (PBMCs), collected when the disease was refractory, from a patient treated with antithyroid drugs. The sequence was collected from a female donor with Graves disease. The sequence is built from TRBV30 and TRBJ1-1, with a weak D call of TRBD1 (5 bases match). The DNA reads as follows: TGTGCCTGGAGTACCCCAAAGGGGAGGAGGGAAGCTTTCTTT. Its translation is CAWSTPKGRREAFF.